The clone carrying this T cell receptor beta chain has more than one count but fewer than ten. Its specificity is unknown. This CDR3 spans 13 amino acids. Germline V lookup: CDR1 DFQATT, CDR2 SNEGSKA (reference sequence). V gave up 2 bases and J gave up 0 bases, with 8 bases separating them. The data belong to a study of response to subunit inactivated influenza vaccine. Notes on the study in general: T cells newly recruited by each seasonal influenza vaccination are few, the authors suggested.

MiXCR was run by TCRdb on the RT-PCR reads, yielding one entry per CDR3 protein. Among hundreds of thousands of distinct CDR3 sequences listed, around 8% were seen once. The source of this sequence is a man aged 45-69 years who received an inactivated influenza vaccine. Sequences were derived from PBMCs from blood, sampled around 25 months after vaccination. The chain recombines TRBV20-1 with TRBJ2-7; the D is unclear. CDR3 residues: CSARQAASYEQYF. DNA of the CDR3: TGCAGTGCTAGACAGGCAGCCTCCTACGAGCAGTACTTC.